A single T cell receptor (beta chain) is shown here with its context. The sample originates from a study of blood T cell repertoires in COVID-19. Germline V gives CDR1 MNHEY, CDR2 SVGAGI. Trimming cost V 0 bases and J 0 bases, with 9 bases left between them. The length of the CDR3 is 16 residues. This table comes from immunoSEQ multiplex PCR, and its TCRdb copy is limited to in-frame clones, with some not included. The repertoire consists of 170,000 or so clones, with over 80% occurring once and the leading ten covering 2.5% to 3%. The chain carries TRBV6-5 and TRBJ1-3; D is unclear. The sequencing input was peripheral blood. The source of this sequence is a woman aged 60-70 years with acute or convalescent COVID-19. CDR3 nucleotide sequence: TGTGCCAGCAGTTACTCTCTCCGGGGCTCTGGAAACACCATATATTTT. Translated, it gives CASSYSLRGSGNTIYF.